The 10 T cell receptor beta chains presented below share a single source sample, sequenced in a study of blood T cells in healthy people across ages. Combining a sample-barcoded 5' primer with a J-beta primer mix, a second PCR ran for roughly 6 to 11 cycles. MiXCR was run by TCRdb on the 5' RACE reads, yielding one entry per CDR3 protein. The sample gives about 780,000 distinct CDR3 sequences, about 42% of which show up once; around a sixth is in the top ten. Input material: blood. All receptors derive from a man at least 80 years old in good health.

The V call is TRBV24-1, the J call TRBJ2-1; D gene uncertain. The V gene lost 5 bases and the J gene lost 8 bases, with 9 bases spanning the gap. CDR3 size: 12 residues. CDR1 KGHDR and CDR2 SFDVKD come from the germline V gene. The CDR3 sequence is CATSVFGDEQFF. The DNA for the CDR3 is TGTGCCACCAGTGTATTCGGAGATGAGCAGTTCTTC.

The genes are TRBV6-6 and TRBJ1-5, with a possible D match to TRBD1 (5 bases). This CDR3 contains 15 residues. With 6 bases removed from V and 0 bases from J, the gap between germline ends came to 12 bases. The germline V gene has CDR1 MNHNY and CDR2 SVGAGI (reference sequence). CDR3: CASRGDGNSNQPQHF. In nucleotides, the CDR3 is TGTGCCAGCAGGGGGGACGGCAATAGCAATCAGCCCCAGCATTTT.

The CDR3: CASERAGVNEQYF. CDR3 nucleotide sequence: TGTGCCAGCGAGAGGGCAGGGGTCAACGAGCAGTACTTC. The chain links TRBV7-9 to TRBJ2-7; the D gene is possibly TRBD1 (6 bases). In germline, CDR1 is SEHNR, CDR2 FQNEAQ (reference sequence). The ends were cut back, 8 bases at V and 5 bases at J, with 16 bases in the middle. This CDR3 is built from 13 residues.

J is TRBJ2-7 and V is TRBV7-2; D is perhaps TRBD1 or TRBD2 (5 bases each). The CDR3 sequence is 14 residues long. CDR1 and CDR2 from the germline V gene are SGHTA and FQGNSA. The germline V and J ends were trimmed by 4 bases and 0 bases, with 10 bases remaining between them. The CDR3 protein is CASSSGPGSYEQYF. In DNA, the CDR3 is TGTGCCAGCAGCTCGGGACCGGGCTCCTACGAGCAGTACTTC.

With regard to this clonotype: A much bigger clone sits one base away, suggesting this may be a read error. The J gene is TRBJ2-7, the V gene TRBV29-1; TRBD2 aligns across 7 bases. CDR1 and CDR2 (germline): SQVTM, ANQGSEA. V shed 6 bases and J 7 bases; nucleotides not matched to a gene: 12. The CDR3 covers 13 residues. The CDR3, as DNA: TGCAGCGTGGGCGGGAGAGGAGTTGAGGAGCAGTACTTC. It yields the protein CSVGGRGVEEQYF.

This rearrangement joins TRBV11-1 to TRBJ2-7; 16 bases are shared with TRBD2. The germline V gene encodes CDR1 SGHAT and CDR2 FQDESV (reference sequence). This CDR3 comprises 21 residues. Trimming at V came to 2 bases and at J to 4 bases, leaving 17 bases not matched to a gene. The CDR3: CASSLPKGTGTSGRAGYEQYF. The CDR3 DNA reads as TGTGCCAGCAGCTTACCAAAGGGAACCGGGACTAGCGGGAGGGCCGGGTACGAGCAGTACTTC.

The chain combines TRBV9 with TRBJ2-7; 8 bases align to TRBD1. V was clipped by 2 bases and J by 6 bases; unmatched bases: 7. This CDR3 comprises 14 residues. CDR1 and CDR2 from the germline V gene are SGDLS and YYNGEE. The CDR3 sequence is CASSVFGQGGEQYF. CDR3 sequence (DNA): TGTGCCAGCAGCGTTTTCGGACAGGGAGGCGAGCAGTACTTC.

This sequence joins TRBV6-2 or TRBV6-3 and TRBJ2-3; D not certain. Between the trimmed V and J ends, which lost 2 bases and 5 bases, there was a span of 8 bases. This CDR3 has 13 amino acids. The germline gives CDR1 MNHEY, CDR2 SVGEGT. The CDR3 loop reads CASSYRVVDTQYF. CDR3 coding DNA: TGTGCCAGCAGTTACCGGGTCGTAGATACGCAGTATTTT.

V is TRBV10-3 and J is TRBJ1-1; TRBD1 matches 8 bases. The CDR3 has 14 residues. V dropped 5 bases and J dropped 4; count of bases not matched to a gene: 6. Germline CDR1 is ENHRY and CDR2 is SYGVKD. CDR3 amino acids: CAISKDREGTEAFF. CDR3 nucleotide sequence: TGTGCCATCAGTAAGGACAGGGAGGGCACTGAAGCTTTCTTT.

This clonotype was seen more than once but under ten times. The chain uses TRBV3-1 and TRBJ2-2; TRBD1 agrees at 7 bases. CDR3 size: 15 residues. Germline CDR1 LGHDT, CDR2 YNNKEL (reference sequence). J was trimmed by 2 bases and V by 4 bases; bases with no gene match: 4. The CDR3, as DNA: TGTGCCAGCAGCCTTTGGGACAGTAACACCGGGGAGCTGTTTTTT. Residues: CASSLWDSNTGELFF. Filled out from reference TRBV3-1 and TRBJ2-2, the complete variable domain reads DTAVSQTPKYLVTQMGNDKSIKCEQNLGHDTMYWYKQDSKKFLKIMFSYNNKELIINETVPNRFSPKSPDKAHLNLHINSLELGDSAVYFCASSLWDSNTGELFFGEGSRLTVL.